This TCR beta chain stems from a study of immune evolution from preneoplasia to lung adenocarcinoma. The CDR3 runs to 14 residues. Germline values: CDR1 MNHEY, CDR2 SVGAGI. Trimming took 2 bases from V and 4 from J; bases not matched to a gene: 1. H&E slides confirmed each diagnosis, reviewed by two pathologists independently. Findings and caveats of the study: Top clone share appeared to fall from AAH through AIS, MIA, adenocarcinoma. Later-stage lesions appeared to have more T cells, more diversity, less clonality.

Data came from immunoSEQ multiplex PCR; TCRdb stores just in-frame clones and leaves some out. The sample lists thousands of clones, 80% to 90% seen once, with around 5.4% in the top ten. A few counts support this clone. The antigen is undetermined. J is TRBJ1-2 and V is TRBV6-5, with 10 bases aligning to TRBD1. Sequenced sample: FFPE adjacent normal lung tissue. The source of this sequence is a person aged 70 to 80 with lung adenocarcinoma. The CDR3 sequence: CASSYGTGAYGYTF. The CDR3 DNA reads TGTGCCAGCAGTTACGGGACAGGGGCCTATGGCTACACCTTC.